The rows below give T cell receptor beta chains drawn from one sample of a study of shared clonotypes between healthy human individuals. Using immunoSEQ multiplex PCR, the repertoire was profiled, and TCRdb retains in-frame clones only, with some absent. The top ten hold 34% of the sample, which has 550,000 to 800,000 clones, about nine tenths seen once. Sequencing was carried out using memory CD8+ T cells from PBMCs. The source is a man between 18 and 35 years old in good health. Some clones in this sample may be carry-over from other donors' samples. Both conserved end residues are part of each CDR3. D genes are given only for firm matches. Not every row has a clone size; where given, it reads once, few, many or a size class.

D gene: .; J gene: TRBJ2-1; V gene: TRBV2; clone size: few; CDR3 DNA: TGTGCCAGCAGTGAACGGGGTAGCTCCTACAATGAGCAGTTCTTC; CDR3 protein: CASSERGSSYNEQFF
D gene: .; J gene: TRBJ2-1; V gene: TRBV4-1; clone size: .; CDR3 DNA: TGCGCCAGCAGCAGCGCTAGGGGGGCCAATGAGCAGTTCTTC; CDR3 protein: CASSSARGANEQFF
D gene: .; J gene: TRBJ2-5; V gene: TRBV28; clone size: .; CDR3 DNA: TGTGCCAGCAGCCACTTTACGAACCAAGAGACCCAGTACTTC; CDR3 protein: CASSHFTNQETQYF
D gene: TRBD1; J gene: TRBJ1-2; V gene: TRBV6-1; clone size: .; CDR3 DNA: TGTGCCAGCAGGACGGGACAGTACTATGGCTACACCTTC; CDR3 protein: CASRTGQYYGYTF
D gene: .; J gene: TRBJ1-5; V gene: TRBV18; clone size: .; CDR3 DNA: TGTGCCAGCTCACCCACGGGGGTGATTCAGCCCCAGCATTTT; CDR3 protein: CASSPTGVIQPQHF
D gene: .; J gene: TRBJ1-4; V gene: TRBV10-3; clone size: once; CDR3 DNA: TGTGCCATCAGTGACCCGAACGTCCAGGGCCATGAAAAACTGTTTTTT; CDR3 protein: CAISDPNVQGHEKLFF
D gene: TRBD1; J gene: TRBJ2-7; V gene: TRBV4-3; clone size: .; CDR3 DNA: TGCGCCAGCAGCCATCGAGGGACAGGGAGGTACGAGCAGTACTTC; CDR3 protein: CASSHRGTGRYEQYF
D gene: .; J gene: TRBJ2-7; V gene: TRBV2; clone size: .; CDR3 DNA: TGTGCCAGCGCCGGGACCAACAACTACGAGCAGTACTTC; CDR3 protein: CASAGTNNYEQYF
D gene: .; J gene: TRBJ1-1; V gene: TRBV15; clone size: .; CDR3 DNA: TGTGCCACCAGCAGAGTCGAACTCAACACTGAAGCTTTCTTT; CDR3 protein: CATSRVELNTEAFF
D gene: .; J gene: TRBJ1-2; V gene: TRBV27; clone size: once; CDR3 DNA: TGTGCCAGCAGTTTATCGTGGGCAGCCTATGGCTACACCTTC; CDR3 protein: CASSLSWAAYGYTF
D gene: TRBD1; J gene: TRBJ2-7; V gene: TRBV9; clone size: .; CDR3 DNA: TGTGCCAGCAGCCCGACAGGGGGCTCCTACGAGCAGTACTTC; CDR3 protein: CASSPTGGSYEQYF
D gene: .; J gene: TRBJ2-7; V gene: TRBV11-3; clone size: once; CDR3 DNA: TGTGCCAGCAGCTTATCTGGGGATACCCCCTACGAGCAGTACTTC; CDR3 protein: CASSLSGDTPYEQYF
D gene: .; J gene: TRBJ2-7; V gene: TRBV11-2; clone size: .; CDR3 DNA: TGTGCCAGCAGCCCGGACAGACTATACGAGCAGTACTTC; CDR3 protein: CASSPDRLYEQYF
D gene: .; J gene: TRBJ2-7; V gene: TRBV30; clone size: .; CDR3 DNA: TGTGCCTGGAGTGTAAGTCAGGGGACCGAGCAGTACTTC; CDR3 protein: CAWSVSQGTEQYF
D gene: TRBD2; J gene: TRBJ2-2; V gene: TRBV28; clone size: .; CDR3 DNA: TGTGCCACCGGCAACCCGATTAGCGGGACCGGGGAGCTGTTTTTT; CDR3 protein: CATGNPISGTGELFF
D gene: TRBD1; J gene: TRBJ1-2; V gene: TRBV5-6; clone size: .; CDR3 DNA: TGTGCCAGCAGCTCCGGACAGGGTTGGAGCTACACCTTC; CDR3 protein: CASSSGQGWSYTF